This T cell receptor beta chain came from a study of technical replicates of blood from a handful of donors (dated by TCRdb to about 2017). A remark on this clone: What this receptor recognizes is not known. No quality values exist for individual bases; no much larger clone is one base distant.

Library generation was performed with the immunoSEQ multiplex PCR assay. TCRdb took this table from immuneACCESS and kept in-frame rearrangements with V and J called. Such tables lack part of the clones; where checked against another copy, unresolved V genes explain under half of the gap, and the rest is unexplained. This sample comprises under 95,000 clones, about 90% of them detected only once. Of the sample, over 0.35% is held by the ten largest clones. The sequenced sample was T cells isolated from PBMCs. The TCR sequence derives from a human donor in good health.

The sequenced DNA is TGTGCCTGGAGTATAGGAGGACAGCCCCAGCATTTT. It encodes CAWSIGGQPQHF. The chain joins TRBV30 to TRBJ1-5; the D gene is not confidently resolved. The CDR3 contains 12 residues, cysteine and phenylalanine counted. Only the CDR3 part of the read is kept: 36 bases, read in frame from the first base. V is cut by 2 bases and J by 7 bases, and the space between the germline ends is 9 bases. The CDR1 and CDR2 encoded by the germline V gene (reference sequence) are GTSNPN and SVGIG.